These 26 T cell receptor beta chains came from one sample sequenced in a study of early T cells in non-severe SARS-CoV-2 infection. One entry per CDR3 protein results from TCRdb running MiXCR on the 5' RACE reads. The sample has about 21,000 distinct CDR3 sequences, roughly 4% seen once; the top ten hold more than 1.2%. Sequenced material: whole blood. These receptors were taken from an adult who was a healthcare worker with PCR-confirmed SARS-CoV-2 infection or an uninfected control (not recorded which).

This clonotype was recorded many times. The chain is built from TRBV20-1 and TRBJ1-1; no clear D. The V gene lost 2 bases and the J gene lost 1 base, with 11 bases spanning the gap. Germline CDR1 and CDR2: DFQATT and SNEGSKA (reference sequence). The CDR3 consists of 14 residues. The CDR3, as DNA: TGCAGTGCTAGAAGTGTTCTGGGGAACACTGAAGCTTTCTTT. It codes for CSARSVLGNTEAFF.

This clonotype was observed at least ten times. The CDR3 loop reads CASSELRQVPGELFF. CDR3 nucleotides: TGTGCCAGCAGTGAGTTGAGACAGGTCCCCGGGGAGCTGTTTTTT. The chain uses TRBV6-1 and TRBJ2-2, with D possibly matching TRBD1 (6 bases). Trimming pared 3 bases from V and 6 bases from J, leaving 14 bases between. Germline V CDR1 and CDR2: MNHNS, SASEGT. CDR3 length: 15 residues.

This clonotype has a count of ten or more. V and J are TRBV7-9 and TRBJ1-1, with 7 nucleotides matching TRBD1. The CDR3 contains 12 residues. V lost 2 bases and J lost 11; bases outside the gene matches: 5. Germline assignment: CDR1 SEHNR and CDR2 FQNEAQ (reference sequence). CDR3 amino acids: CASSLPTGSAFF. Here the CDR3 DNA reads TGTGCCAGCAGCTTACCGACAGGGTCCGCTTTCTTT.

CDR3 nucleotides: TGCGCCAGCAGCCGAGGGATCCCGAGCTCCTACAATGAGCAGTTCTTC. It translates to CASSRGIPSSYNEQFF. The chain carries TRBV5-1 and TRBJ2-1, with D perhaps TRBD2 (5 bases). The V and J ends lost 4 bases and 0 bases respectively, with 14 bases between them. CDR3 length: 16 amino acids. From germline, CDR1 is SGHRS and CDR2 YFSETQ.

This clonotype was seen many times. The chain joins TRBV20-1 to TRBJ1-2; D is undetermined. V was shortened by 2 bases and J by 5 bases, with 18 bases between the two germline ends. The germline gives CDR1 DFQATT, CDR2 SNEGSKA (reference sequence). The CDR3 loop spans 15 amino acids. In DNA, the CDR3 is TGCAGTGCTAGATCGGGCGGCGGTTTTGGTTATGGCTACACCTTC. Protein product: CSARSGGGFGYGYTF.

This clonotype occurred many times. The gene calls are TRBV11-2 and TRBJ1-1; TRBD1 matches 7 bases. This CDR3 is 16 amino acids long. J lost 1 base, V lost 4 bases, and 9 bases had no gene match. CDR1 and CDR2 from the germline V gene are SGHAT and FQNNGV. The CDR3 protein is CASSWPRQGTNTEAFF. CDR3 DNA sequence: TGTGCCAGCAGCTGGCCCCGACAGGGCACGAACACTGAAGCTTTCTTT.

This clonotype was recorded at least ten times. The V call is TRBV3-1, the J call TRBJ1-2; D may be TRBD1 (6 bases). Germline lookup yields CDR1 LGHDT and CDR2 YNNKEL (reference sequence). CDR3 size: 19 residues. V shed 0 bases and J shed 5 bases, with 25 bases lying between them. Written as DNA, the CDR3 is TGTGCCAGCAGCCAAGACCCCTCTGTTTCTGGGGGCGGAAAGTATGGCTACACCTTC. It encodes CASSQDPSVSGGGKYGYTF.

This clonotype was observed at least ten times. This chain links TRBV5-4 with TRBJ2-7; 9 bases align to TRBD2. J gave up 6 bases and V 4 bases, and 8 bases lay outside the gene matches. This CDR3 has 14 amino acids. Germline V lookup: CDR1 SGHNT, CDR2 YYREEE (reference sequence). CDR3 in DNA: TGTGCCAGCAGCCTTAGCGGGGGTTACTTCGAGCAGTACTTC. This codes for CASSLSGGYFEQYF.

The table lists this clonotype with many counts. The chain employs TRBV9 and TRBJ1-1; TRBD1 matches 9 bases. The CDR3 has 15 residues. With V trimmed by 4 bases and J by 4 bases, 8 bases remained unmatched. Germline V CDR1 and CDR2: SGDLS, YYNGEE. CDR3 in amino acids: CASSKQTGGFTEAFF. CDR3 sequence (DNA): TGTGCCAGCAGCAAACAAACAGGGGGCTTCACTGAAGCTTTCTTT.

This chain links TRBV13 with TRBJ1-3; D is perhaps TRBD1 (5 bases). Trimming removed 1 base from V and 8 bases from J, with 9 bases in between. CDR3 length equals 13 residues. The germline V gene has CDR1 PRHDT and CDR2 FYEKMQ (reference sequence). The CDR3 DNA sequence: TGTGCCAGCAGCTTAGAAGGGGAGTACACCATATATTTT. Its protein product is CASSLEGEYTIYF.

This clonotype showed up just a few times. The chain uses TRBV9 and TRBJ2-2, with a tentative D call TRBD2 (5 bases). Germline loops: CDR1 SGDLS, CDR2 YYNGEE. The CDR3 runs to 15 residues. Trimming removed 3 bases from V and 1 base from J, with 10 bases in between. The CDR3 coding sequence is TGTGCCAGCAGCGGACTCCGGGAGAACACCGGGGAGCTGTTTTTT. Translation gives CASSGLRENTGELFF.

This clonotype has a handful of counts. The V call is TRBV7-2, the J call TRBJ2-3; 7 positions match TRBD2. The CDR3 runs 15 residues. Germline CDR1 SGHTA, CDR2 FQGNSA. V shed 0 bases and J 4 bases; nucleotides not matched to a gene: 4. CDR3: CASSLAAGDSDTQYF. In nucleotides, the CDR3 is TGTGCCAGCAGCTTAGCTGCGGGGGATTCAGATACGCAGTATTTT.

J is TRBJ2-2 and V is TRBV5-1; a weak D match, TRBD1 (6 bases). The CDR3 is 15 residues long. Per germline, CDR1 SGHRS and CDR2 YFSETQ. Deletions cut 4 bases from V and 0 bases from J, with 10 bases between. CDR3 nucleotides: TGCGCCAGCAGCGAGGGACATGCGAACACCGGGGAGCTGTTTTTT. Residues: CASSEGHANTGELFF.

This clonotype has more than one count but fewer than ten. This rearrangement joins TRBV21-1 to TRBJ2-2; the table's D call TRBD1 went unverified against the DNA. TRBV21-1 is marked as a pseudogene. This CDR3 contains 19 residues. The CDR3 sequence is CASSKVVAQGQGDTGELFF. The CDR3 DNA sequence: TGTGCCAGCAGCAAAGTTGTCGCTCAGGGCCAGGGGGACACCGGGGAGCTGTTTTTT.

This clonotype has a count of ten or more. The rearrangement joins TRBV3-1 to TRBJ2-5; no firm D call. Germline CDR1 LGHDT, CDR2 YNNKEL (reference sequence). Trimming left V 5 bases short and J 5 bases short, with 12 bases between. The CDR3 loop spans 13 amino acids. This CDR3 is CASSSNSPETQYF. CDR3 nucleotides: TGTGCCAGCAGCTCCAACTCCCCCGAGACCCAGTACTTC.

The chain employs TRBV19 and TRBJ2-3; 7 nucleotides match TRBD2. Germline CDR1 is LNHDA and CDR2 is SQIVND (reference sequence). The V gene end was trimmed by 7 bases and the J gene end by 2 bases; junction bases not matched to a gene: 12. This CDR3 has 16 amino acids. The CDR3 spells CASKREASGVTDTQYF. The DNA of the CDR3 is TGTGCCAGTAAGCGTGAGGCCAGCGGGGTCACAGATACGCAGTATTTT.

This clonotype has a count of ten or more. CDR3 loop: CSVEMATDTQYF. CDR3 DNA: TGCAGCGTTGAGATGGCCACAGATACGCAGTATTTT. The chain recombines TRBV29-1 with TRBJ2-3; unclear D gene. The CDR3 runs 12 residues. From germline, CDR1 is SQVTM and CDR2 ANQGSEA. The ends were cut back, 3 bases at V and 2 bases at J, with 6 bases in the middle.

V and J are TRBV18 and TRBJ2-1; 8 bases line up with TRBD2. The ends lost 3 bases at V and 5 bases at J; junction bases unmatched: 0. CDR1 and CDR2 (germline): KGHSH, LQKENI. This CDR3 has 13 amino acids. The CDR3 nucleotides read TGTGCCAGCTCACCGGGACTAGACAATGAGCAGTTCTTC. This gives the protein CASSPGLDNEQFF.

This clonotype appeared many times. The chain links TRBV3-1 to TRBJ1-6, with 8 bases aligning to TRBD1. The germline CDR1 and CDR2 sequences are LGHDT and YNNKEL (reference sequence). This CDR3 comprises 15 residues. V lost 6 bases, J lost 9 bases, and 10 bases stayed unmatched. The CDR3 spells CASSLDRGYPSPLHF. CDR3 in DNA: TGTGCCAGCAGTCTTGACAGGGGATATCCTTCACCCCTCCACTTT.

This clonotype is labeled medium-sized (0.01 to 0.1%). This rearrangement joins TRBV19 to TRBJ2-3; D is perhaps TRBD2 (6 bases). The V end lost 5 bases, the J end lost 2 bases, and 17 bases lay between the germline ends. The germline V gene encodes CDR1 LNHDA and CDR2 SQIVND (reference sequence). The CDR3 consists of 16 residues. In DNA form, the CDR3 reads TGTGCCAGTAGTGGGGAGGAAGAGTGGGACACAGATACGCAGTATTTT. Protein sequence: CASSGEEEWDTDTQYF. The whole variable domain, filled in from reference TRBV19 and TRBJ2-3, reads DGGITQSPKYLFRKEGQNVTLSCEQNLNHDAMYWYRQDPGQGLRLIYYSQIVNDFQKGDIAEGYSVSREKKESFPLTVTSAQKNPTAFYLCASSGEEEWDTDTQYFGPGTRLTVL.

In this sample, this clonotype turned up many times. The genes are TRBV12-3 or TRBV12-4 and TRBJ2-3, with D maybe TRBD1 (6 bases). Trimming stripped 3 bases from V and 8 bases from J, with 15 bases between. The CDR3 loop spans 14 amino acids. CDR3 in DNA: TGTGCCAGCAGTTTGGGAAGGACAGTTCGTACGCAGTATTTT. Residues: CASSLGRTVRTQYF.

In this sample, this clonotype is medium-sized (0.01 to 0.1%). The V call is TRBV10-3, the J call TRBJ2-3; 8 bases are shared with TRBD1. This CDR3 is 15 amino acids long. Germline CDR1 ENHRY, CDR2 SYGVKD. J lost 0 bases, V lost 6 bases, and 5 bases had no gene match. The CDR3 loop is CAISTGGRSTDTQYF. As DNA, the CDR3 is TGTGCCATCAGCACAGGGGGGCGGAGCACAGATACGCAGTATTTT.

The table lists this clonotype with many counts. The chain recombines TRBV19 with TRBJ1-5; D unresolved. This CDR3 spans 14 amino acids. The germline V gene has CDR1 LNHDA and CDR2 SQIVND (reference sequence). With 6 bases removed from V and 3 bases from J, the gap between germline ends came to 12 bases. CDR3 bases: TGTGCCAGTAGCCCTTTAACCTACAATCAGCCCCAGCATTTT. Encoded protein: CASSPLTYNQPQHF.

This clonotype was picked up many times. This chain links TRBV7-8 with TRBJ2-6; D gene uncertain. Trimming removed 7 bases from V and 4 bases from J, with 17 bases in between. This CDR3 has 16 amino acids. Germline lookup yields CDR1 SGHVS and CDR2 FQNEAQ. The DNA for the CDR3 is TGTGCCAGCATTCCCGCTAGGCGCTTCGGGGCCAACGTCCTGACTTTC. This sequence encodes CASIPARRFGANVLTF.

The genes are TRBV12-3 or TRBV12-4 and TRBJ2-2; the match to TRBD1 covers 10 bases. The CDR3 spans 16 residues. With 5 bases clipped from V and 7 bases from J, the junction kept 10 bases outside the gene matches. CDR3 loop: CASSQYEGQGFGELFF. CDR3 DNA: TGTGCCAGCAGTCAGTACGAGGGACAGGGGTTCGGGGAGCTGTTTTTT.

At least ten counts were recorded for this clonotype. The rearrangement links TRBV12-3 or TRBV12-4 to TRBJ1-1; D gene uncertain. V lost 2 bases to trimming and J lost 5 bases, with 9 bases between them. This CDR3 region has 13 residues. The CDR3 loop reads CASSLNGYTEAFF. CDR3 nucleotides: TGTGCCAGCAGTTTAAACGGATATACTGAAGCTTTCTTT.